The entry below gives a single TCR beta chain sequence along with its context. Its antigen remains unidentified. The CDR3 runs to 15 residues. Trimming removed 1 base at V and 10 bases at J, with 16 bases between. The V gene's germline CDR1 is SEHNR and CDR2 FQNEAQ (reference sequence). Sequenced by immunoSEQ multiplex PCR; TCRdb stores in-frame clones only, minus some. The sample consists of 100,000 or so clones, 90% of them appearing once. These data belong to a study of T cell responses to AZD1222 COVID-19 vaccine. Study-level findings and limits: Among AZD1222 vaccinees, only 5 to 7 were seropositive at baseline.

This receptor was taken from an adult in good health. Sequencing used peripheral blood, obtained on day 0 of AZD1222 vaccination. This chain links TRBV7-9 with TRBJ1-4; D uncertain. CDR3 loop: CASSLEGRQSAKLFF. The CDR3 nucleotides read TGTGCCAGCAGCTTAGAGGGCCGTCAGAGTGCAAAACTGTTTTTT.